The next 26 T cell receptor beta chains were all read from a single sample in a study of human T cells and chemical hapten exposure. Described time point: patch test 3, about 24 weeks after DPC sensitization. Treatment of the sample: therapeutic diphenylcyclopropenone sensitization with weekly scalp DPC. In TCRdb, the RACE reads were re-called with MiXCR into one record per CDR3 protein. The table shows 100,000 or so distinct CDR3 sequences, with 34% occurring only once. The sequencing here drew on whole blood, taken in connection with sensitization to the hapten diphenylcyclopropenone (DPC). The receptors here all came from a man aged 35 to 55 with alopecia areata. Some clones in this sample may be carry-over from other donors' samples.

V gene TRBV20-1 combines with J gene TRBJ2-7, with 7 bases identical to TRBD1. The CDR3 is made up of 13 amino acids. Trimming took 6 bases from V and 4 from J; bases not matched to a gene: 9. Germline CDR1 and CDR2: DFQATT and SNEGSKA (reference sequence). This CDR3 reads CSARTGVLYEQYF. The CDR3 coding sequence is TGCAGTGCCCGGACAGGTGTACTTTACGAGCAGTACTTC.

The chain is built from TRBV5-4 and TRBJ1-4; D unresolved. Germline-derived CDR1 and CDR2 are SGHNT and YYREEE (reference sequence). The CDR3 runs to 14 residues. V was clipped by 4 bases and J by 5 bases, with 12 bases between them. CDR3 amino acids: CASSPDTKNEKLFF. The CDR3 DNA reads TGTGCCAGCAGCCCCGACACGAAAAATGAAAAACTGTTTTTT.

This clonotype was seen only a few times. The J gene is TRBJ2-3, the V gene TRBV12-3 or TRBV12-4; 7 nucleotides match TRBD2. V shed 7 bases, J shed 2 bases, and the junction held 6 bases outside the gene matches. This CDR3 is 14 amino acids long. Here the CDR3 DNA reads TGTGCCAGCACCACCAGGGACTACACAGATACGCAGTATTTT. It yields the protein CASTTRDYTDTQYF.

This clonotype was counted only a few times. This chain connects TRBV4-3 to TRBJ2-6; possibly TRBD1 for D (5 bases). CDR1 and CDR2 (germline): LGHNA, YSLEER. This CDR3 has 18 amino acids. Trimming took off 4 bases at V and 0 bases at J, with 16 bases between the two ends. The CDR3 sequence is CASSPTRQGTSGANVLTF. The CDR3 region has the DNA TGCGCCAGCAGCCCCACCAGGCAGGGAACCTCTGGGGCCAACGTCCTGACTTTC.

The CDR3 DNA follows: TGTGCCAGCAGCAATTCCGGGACTCAGAACTACGAGCAGTACGTC. Protein product: CASSNSGTQNYEQYV. This chain connects TRBV21-1 to TRBJ2-7; TRBD2, the table's D call, was not compared with the DNA. TRBV21-1 represents a pseudogene. The length of the CDR3 is 15 residues.

The chain couples TRBV7-8 to TRBJ1-5; TRBD1 is a possible D gene (5 bases). Germline V CDR1 and CDR2: SGHVS, FQNEAQ. The CDR3 covers 16 residues. V shed 1 base and J shed 6 bases, with 16 bases lying between them. This chain's CDR3 is CASSLGAGGGGQPQHF. Here the CDR3 DNA reads TGTGCCAGCAGCTTAGGAGCCGGGGGGGGAGGTCAGCCCCAGCATTTT.

This chain uses TRBV6-2 or TRBV6-3 with TRBJ2-1; TRBD1 agrees at 7 bases. Germline V gene data show CDR1 as MNHEY and CDR2 as SVGEGT. J gave up 5 bases and V 4 bases, and 5 bases lay outside the gene matches. The CDR3 contains 14 residues. This CDR3 is CASSSGGVDNEQFF. The CDR3 DNA follows: TGTGCCAGCAGTTCAGGGGGTGTCGACAATGAGCAGTTCTTC.

The V gene is TRBV27, the J gene TRBJ2-5; D is perhaps TRBD1 or TRBD2 (5 bases each). Between the trimmed V and J ends, which lost 4 bases and 1 base, there was a span of 7 bases. The CDR3 loop spans 13 amino acids. CDR1 and CDR2 (germline): MNHEY, SMNVEV (reference sequence). CDR3 sequence (DNA): TGTGCCAGCAGTTCTGGGGGCCAAGAGACCCAGTACTTC. It codes for CASSSGGQETQYF.

This chain uses TRBV7-9 with TRBJ2-1; TRBD2 matches 7 bases. The CDR3 loop spans 12 amino acids. Germline V gene sequence: CDR1 SEHNR, CDR2 FQNEAQ (reference sequence). The CDR3 nucleotides read TGTGCTATCGGGGCGGGAGAGGATGAGCAGTTCTTC. Protein: CAIGAGEDEQFF.

This chain links TRBV7-2 with TRBJ1-5, with D possibly matching TRBD1 (5 bases). This CDR3 is 14 amino acids long. The germline V and J ends were trimmed by 8 bases and 4 bases, with 15 bases remaining between them. In germline, CDR1 is SGHTA, CDR2 FQGNSA. This CDR3 reads CASSNGAINQPQHF. CDR3 in DNA: TGTGCCAGCTCCAATGGGGCGATTAATCAGCCCCAGCATTTT.

The chain recombines TRBV5-5 with TRBJ2-7; D may correspond to TRBD1 or TRBD2 (6 bases each). Trimming took off 0 bases at V and 3 bases at J, with 13 bases between the two ends. This CDR3 region has 15 residues. Germline CDR1 is SGHKS and CDR2 is YYEKEE (reference sequence). In DNA form, the CDR3 reads TGTGCCAGCAGCTTGGCGGGGGCGGACCTCTACGAGCAGTACGTC. Translation: CASSLAGADLYEQYV.

The rearrangement joins TRBV10-3 to TRBJ2-3; 7 nucleotides agree with TRBD2. CDR3 length equals 15 residues. Germline-derived CDR1 and CDR2 are ENHRY and SYGVKD. V lost 3 bases, J lost 2 bases, and 5 bases stayed unmatched. CDR3 coding DNA: TGTGCCATCAGTGATCCTAGCGGACCCACAGATACGCAGTATTTT. Translated, it gives CAISDPSGPTDTQYF.

In its sample, this clonotype was seen a few times. V gene TRBV11-3 combines with J gene TRBJ2-1; D is possibly TRBD2 (5 bases). Trimming took 0 bases from V and 0 from J, leaving 12 bases between them. CDR1 is SGHNT and CDR2 is YENEEA in the germline V gene. This CDR3 is built from 17 residues. The CDR3 here is CASSLDAAGSSYNEQFF. The CDR3, as DNA: TGTGCCAGCAGCTTAGATGCGGCGGGTAGCTCCTACAATGAGCAGTTCTTC. Combining the CDR3 with reference TRBV11-3 and TRBJ2-1 gives the whole variable domain EAGVVQSPRYKIIEKKQPVAFWCNPISGHNTLYWYLQNLGQGPELLIRYENEEAVDDSQLPKDRFSAERLKGVDSTLKIQPAELGDSAVYLCASSLDAAGSSYNEQFFGPGTRLTVL.

The chain joins TRBV25-1 to TRBJ1-1; TRBD1 agrees at 8 bases. The V segment lost 7 bases and the J segment 4 bases; nucleotides outside the gene matches: 5. Looked up from germline, CDR1 is MGHDK and CDR2 is SYGVNS. This CDR3 has 13 residues. CDR3 nucleotides: TGTGCCAGCATAGGACAGGGAGGCACTGAAGCTTTCTTT. It encodes CASIGQGGTEAFF.

CDR3 protein: CATGGRSPESNEQFF. The CDR3 DNA reads TGTGCCACCGGTGGACGGAGCCCTGAAAGCAATGAGCAGTTCTTC. The chain links TRBV24-1 to TRBJ2-1; D ambiguous. CDR1 is KGHDR and CDR2 is SFDVKD in the germline V gene. Trimming took 9 bases from V and 6 from J, leaving 20 bases between them. The CDR3 extends over 15 amino acids.

The genes are TRBV20-1 and TRBJ2-1, with 8 bases identical to TRBD2. The V gene end was trimmed by 0 bases and the J gene end by 0 bases; junction bases not matched to a gene: 4. The length of the CDR3 is 16 residues. Germline CDR1 and CDR2: DFQATT and SNEGSKA (reference sequence). The CDR3 loop is CSARDEAGASYNEQFF. CDR3 bases: TGCAGTGCTAGAGACGAAGCGGGAGCCTCCTACAATGAGCAGTTCTTC.

This clonotype was observed once. The chain is built from TRBV4-1 and TRBJ1-1; D not certain. CDR1 is MGHRA and CDR2 is YSYEKL in the germline V gene. V lost 4 bases to trimming and J lost 10 bases, with 16 bases between them. The CDR3 has 13 residues. The CDR3 here is CASSPEWIAAAFF. The CDR3 bases are TGCGCCAGCAGCCCTGAATGGATAGCGGCAGCTTTCTTT.

The V call is TRBV7-3, the J call TRBJ2-3; TRBD2 is a possible D gene (6 bases). V dropped 1 base and J dropped 4 bases, with 15 bases sitting between them. The CDR3 spans 16 residues. Looked up from germline, CDR1 is SGHTA and CDR2 is FQGTGA. This chain's CDR3 is CASSLRPGEGADTQYF. The CDR3 DNA follows: TGTGCCAGCAGCTTAAGGCCGGGAGAAGGCGCAGATACGCAGTATTTT.

CDR3 protein: CASSFILAGQETQYF. CDR3 coding DNA: TGTGCCAGCAGCTTCATTCTAGCGGGGCAAGAGACCCAGTACTTC. V is TRBV5-5 and J is TRBJ2-5; TRBD2 agrees at 9 bases. V trimming: 2 bases; J trimming: 2 bases; junction bases outside the gene matches: 4. CDR1 and CDR2 (germline): SGHKS, YYEKEE (reference sequence). CDR3 size: 15 residues.

The CDR3 DNA reads TGTGCCAGCAGCTTGGGGACAGGGGGCGGTGAGACCCAGTACTTC. Encoded protein: CASSLGTGGGETQYF. The chain employs TRBV5-6 and TRBJ2-5; 11 nucleotides agree with TRBD1. V lost 0 bases and J lost 5; bases outside the gene matches: 3. Germline lookup yields CDR1 SGHDT and CDR2 YYEEEE. This CDR3 spans 15 amino acids.

The chain is built from TRBV4-1 and TRBJ2-1; TRBD2 aligns across 13 bases. The V gene's germline CDR1 is MGHRA and CDR2 YSYEKL. CDR3 size: 17 residues. V shed 3 bases, J shed 6 bases, and the junction held 8 bases outside the gene matches. The CDR3 DNA sequence: TGCGCCAGCAGCCAGATAAAACTAGCGGGAGGGGGCAATGAGCAGTTCTTC. Protein product: CASSQIKLAGGGNEQFF.

This chain uses TRBV3-1 with TRBJ2-5; D is ambiguous. There are 13 residues in the CDR3. Deletions cut 4 bases from V and 1 base from J, with 7 bases between. Germline loops: CDR1 LGHDT, CDR2 YNNKEL (reference sequence). This chain's CDR3 is CASSRTCQETQYF. CDR3 nucleotides: TGTGCCAGCAGCCGCACGTGCCAAGAGACCCAGTACTTC.

The chain has TRBV28 and TRBJ2-5; 7 bases agree with TRBD2. Germline V gene lookup returns CDR1 MDHEN and CDR2 SYDVKM. This CDR3 region has 13 residues. After removal of 7 bases from V and 5 bases from J, the junction contained 7 bases not matched to a gene. In DNA, the CDR3 is TGTGCCAGCAAAGGCGGGAGTACGGAGACCCAGTACTTC. Translation: CASKGGSTETQYF.

The rearrangement uses TRBV18 and TRBJ2-5; D may be TRBD2 (6 bases). CDR1 is KGHSH and CDR2 is LQKENI in the germline V gene. V shed 5 bases and J shed 2 bases, with 12 bases lying between them. CDR3 length equals 14 residues. For the CDR3, the DNA is TGTGCCAGCTCAGCGGGGTTGGATCAAGAGACCCAGTACTTC. This codes for CASSAGLDQETQYF.

This clonotype appeared a few times. This chain links TRBV5-1 with TRBJ2-7, with a tentative D call TRBD1 (5 bases). The CDR3 totals 14 residues. V shed 7 bases and J shed 4 bases, with 18 bases lying between them. CDR1 and CDR2 (germline): SGHRS, YFSETQ. CDR3 DNA: TGCGCCAGCCTCTGTCTCAATTCAGGGTACGAGCAGTACGTC. Its protein is CASLCLNSGYEQYV.

The rearrangement uses TRBV11-2 and TRBJ2-3, with TRBD1 identical over 7 bases. The CDR3 contains 15 residues. The germline V gene has CDR1 SGHAT and CDR2 FQNNGV. The V and J ends lost 5 bases and 3 bases, in that order; junction bases with no gene match: 8. The CDR3 DNA sequence: TGTGCCAGCAGCCGCGACAGGGTCCCAACAGATACGCAGTATTTT. It translates to CASSRDRVPTDTQYF.